This TCR beta chain was recorded in a study of TIL therapy for anti-PD-1-resistant metastatic lung cancer. Turning to the study itself: Patients had a median age of about 50 years (range roughly 38-75).

Time point of the sample: pre-treatment sample, taken before nivolumab and TIL therapy. Most excised metastases sampled were pleural nodules or supraclavicular lymph nodes. Progressing patients received lymphodepletion, expanded TIL infusion and IL-2. Sequencing used immunoSEQ v3. Libraries were sequenced to 2 million to 2.5 million read pairs (survey) or about 5-6 million (deep). The protocol was immunoSEQ multiplex PCR, while the TCRdb copy is restricted to in-frame clones and leaves out a portion. The sample yields about 50,000 clones, 70% to 85% seen once. Trimming cost V 1 base and J 7 bases; bases outside gene matches: 4. CDR1 and CDR2 from the germline V gene are SEHNR and FQNEAQ (reference sequence). The CDR3 extends over 16 amino acids.

The sample here was tumor tissue, taken at baseline. The rearrangement joins TRBV7-9 to TRBJ2-1; 13 bases fit TRBD2. This sequence was found in a person aged 25 to 80 with non-small cell lung cancer. CDR3 sequence: CASSLGLAGGTNEQFF. The CDR3, as DNA: TGTGCCAGCAGCTTAGGACTAGCGGGAGGAACGAATGAGCAGTTCTTC. The full variable domain, its missing parts supplied by reference TRBV7-9 and TRBJ2-1, is DTGVSQNPRHKITKRGQNVTFRCDPISEHNRLYWYRQTLGQGPEFLTYFQNEAQLEKSRLLSDRFSAERPKGSFSTLEIQRTEQGDSAMYLCASSLGLAGGTNEQFFGPGTRLTVL.